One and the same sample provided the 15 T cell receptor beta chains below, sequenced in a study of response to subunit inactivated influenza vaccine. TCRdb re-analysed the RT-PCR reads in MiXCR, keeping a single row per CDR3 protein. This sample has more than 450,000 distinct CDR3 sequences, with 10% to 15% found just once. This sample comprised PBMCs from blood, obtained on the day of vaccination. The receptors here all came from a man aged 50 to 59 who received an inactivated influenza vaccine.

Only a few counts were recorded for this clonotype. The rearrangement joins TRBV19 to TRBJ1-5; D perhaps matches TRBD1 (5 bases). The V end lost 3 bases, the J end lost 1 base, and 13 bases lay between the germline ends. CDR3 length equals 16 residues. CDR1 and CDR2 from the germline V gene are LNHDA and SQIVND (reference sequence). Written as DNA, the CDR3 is TGTGCCAGTAGTATTACGGGAGGGGTGAGCAATCAGCCCCAGCATTTT. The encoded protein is CASSITGGVSNQPQHF.

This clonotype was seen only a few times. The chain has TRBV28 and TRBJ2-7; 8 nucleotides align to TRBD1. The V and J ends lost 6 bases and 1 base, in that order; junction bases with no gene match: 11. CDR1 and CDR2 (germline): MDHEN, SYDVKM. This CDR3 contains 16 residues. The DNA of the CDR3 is TGTGCCAGCAGCCCAGGGGGCTCCCCTGGTTCCTACGAGCAGTACTTC. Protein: CASSPGGSPGSYEQYF.

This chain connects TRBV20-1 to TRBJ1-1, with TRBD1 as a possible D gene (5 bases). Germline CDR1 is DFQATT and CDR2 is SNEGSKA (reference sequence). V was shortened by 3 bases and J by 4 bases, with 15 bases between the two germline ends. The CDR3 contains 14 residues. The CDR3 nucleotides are TGCAGTGCTAGGGGCGTCGGGGCTGGCACTGAAGCTTTCTTT. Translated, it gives CSARGVGAGTEAFF.

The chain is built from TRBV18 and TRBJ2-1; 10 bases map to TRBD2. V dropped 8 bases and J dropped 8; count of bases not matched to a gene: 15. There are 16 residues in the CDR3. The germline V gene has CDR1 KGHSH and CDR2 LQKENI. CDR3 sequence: CASHPPVRLAGYEQFF. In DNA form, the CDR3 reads TGTGCCAGCCACCCCCCCGTAAGACTAGCGGGTTATGAGCAGTTCTTC.

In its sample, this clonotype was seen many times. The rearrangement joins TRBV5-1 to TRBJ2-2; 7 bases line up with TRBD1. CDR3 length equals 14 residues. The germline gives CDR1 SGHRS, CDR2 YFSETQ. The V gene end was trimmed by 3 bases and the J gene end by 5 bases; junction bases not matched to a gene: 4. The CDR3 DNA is TGCGCCAGCAGCTACCAGACAGGGACCGGGGAGCTGTTTTTT. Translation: CASSYQTGTGELFF.

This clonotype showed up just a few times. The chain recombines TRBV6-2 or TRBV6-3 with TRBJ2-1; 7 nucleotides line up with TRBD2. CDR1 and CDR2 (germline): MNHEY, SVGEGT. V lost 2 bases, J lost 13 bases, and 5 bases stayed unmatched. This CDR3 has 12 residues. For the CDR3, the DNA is TGTGCCAGCAGTTACGCTGCGGGAGATCAGTTCTTC. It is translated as CASSYAAGDQFF.

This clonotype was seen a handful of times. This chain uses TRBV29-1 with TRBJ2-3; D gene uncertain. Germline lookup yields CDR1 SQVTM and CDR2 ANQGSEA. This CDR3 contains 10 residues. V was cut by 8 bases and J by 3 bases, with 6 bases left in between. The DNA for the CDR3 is TGCAGCCCCCGGACAGATACGCAGTATTTT. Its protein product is CSPRTDTQYF.

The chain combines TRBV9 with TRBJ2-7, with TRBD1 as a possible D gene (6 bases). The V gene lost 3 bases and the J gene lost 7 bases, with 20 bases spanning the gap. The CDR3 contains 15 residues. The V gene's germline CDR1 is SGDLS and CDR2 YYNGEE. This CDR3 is CASSASGDGYREQYF. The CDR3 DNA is TGTGCCAGCAGCGCCTCAGGGGACGGCTACAGGGAGCAGTACTTC.

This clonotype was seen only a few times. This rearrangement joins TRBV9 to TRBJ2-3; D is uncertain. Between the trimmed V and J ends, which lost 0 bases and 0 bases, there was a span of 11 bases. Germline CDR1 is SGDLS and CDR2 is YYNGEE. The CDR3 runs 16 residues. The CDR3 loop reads CASSVGFMGSTDTQYF. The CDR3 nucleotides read TGTGCCAGCAGCGTAGGATTCATGGGCAGCACAGATACGCAGTATTTT.

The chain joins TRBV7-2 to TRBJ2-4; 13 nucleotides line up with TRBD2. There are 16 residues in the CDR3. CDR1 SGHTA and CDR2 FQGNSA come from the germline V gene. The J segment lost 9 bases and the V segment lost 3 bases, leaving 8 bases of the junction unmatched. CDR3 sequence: CASSFTSGGAGVIQYF. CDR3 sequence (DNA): TGTGCCAGCAGCTTCACTAGCGGGGGGGCCGGGGTCATTCAGTACTTC.

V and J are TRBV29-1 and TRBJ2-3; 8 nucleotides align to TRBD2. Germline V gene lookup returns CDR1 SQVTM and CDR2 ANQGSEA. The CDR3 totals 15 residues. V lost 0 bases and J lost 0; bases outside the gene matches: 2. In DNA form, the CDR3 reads TGCAGCGTTGAAGAGAGCGGGGGAAGCACAGATACGCAGTATTTT. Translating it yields CSVEESGGSTDTQYF.

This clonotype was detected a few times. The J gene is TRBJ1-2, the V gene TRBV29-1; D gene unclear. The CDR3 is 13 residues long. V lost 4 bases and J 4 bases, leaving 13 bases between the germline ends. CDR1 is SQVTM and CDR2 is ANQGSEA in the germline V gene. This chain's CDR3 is CSVGLNEGYGYTF. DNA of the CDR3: TGCAGCGTTGGTTTAAATGAGGGCTATGGCTACACCTTC.

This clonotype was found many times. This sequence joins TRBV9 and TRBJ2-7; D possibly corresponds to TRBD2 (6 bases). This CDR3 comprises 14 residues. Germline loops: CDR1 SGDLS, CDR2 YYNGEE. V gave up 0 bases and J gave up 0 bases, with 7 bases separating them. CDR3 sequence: CASSVGGDSYEQYF. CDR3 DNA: TGTGCCAGCAGCGTAGGCGGGGACTCCTACGAGCAGTACTTC.

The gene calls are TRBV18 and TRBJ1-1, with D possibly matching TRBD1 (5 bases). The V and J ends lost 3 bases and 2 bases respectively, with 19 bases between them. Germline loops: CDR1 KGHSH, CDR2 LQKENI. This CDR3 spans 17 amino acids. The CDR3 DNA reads TGTGCCAGCTCACCCGACAGAATTCACGTTAGTAACACTGAAGCTTTCTTT. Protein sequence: CASSPDRIHVSNTEAFF.

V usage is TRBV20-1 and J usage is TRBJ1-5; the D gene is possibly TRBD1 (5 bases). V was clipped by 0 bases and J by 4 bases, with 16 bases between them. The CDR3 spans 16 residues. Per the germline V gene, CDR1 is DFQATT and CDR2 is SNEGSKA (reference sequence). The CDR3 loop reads CSARDRLRGSNQPQHF. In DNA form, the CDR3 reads TGCAGTGCTAGAGATCGCTTACGGGGCAGTAATCAGCCCCAGCATTTT.